Reported below is one T cell receptor (beta chain). Its antigen is not yet known. No base qualities exist here, and no much larger clone lies one base off it. The data were taken from a study of cytomegalovirus exposure and HLA in healthy donors (dated by TCRdb to the late 2010s). General notes on the study: An earlier analysis of approximately 590 of the donors reported 250 to 300 Gb of sequence data and around 120 million unique TCR beta sequences from about 200 million T cells. In a later analysis, previously published TCR beta repertoires from some 640 donors were re-analyzed and high-resolution HLA genotyping was added so that TCR occurrence patterns could be studied. The study used immunosequencing to profile the T cell repertoires of more than 650 subjects and linked those repertoires to cytomegalovirus serostatus. A handful of DR-DQ haplotypes were treated as single units for association and clustering because of strong linkage in the cohort. Across approximately 400 genotyped donors of the cohort, an average of roughly 230,000 unique TCR beta nucleotide sequences per donor were sequenced, and roughly 17% of those sequences were non-productive. Among the roughly 400 genotyped donors, 81% belonged to the genetic ancestry cluster associated with self-reported Caucasian donors. Typing coverage differed by locus: A, B, C, DRB1 and DQB1 were typed in about 620-630 donors, DQA1 in 522, DPA1 in over 600, and DPB1 in just under 490. Roughly 300 gigabases of sequencing data and approximately 85 million unique TCR sequences were included in an early release covering about 700 HLA-typed donors. Alongside the repertoire data, information on donor age, sex, ethnicity and CMV serostatus was compiled. The aim of the study was to test whether cataloging public T cell receptors could identify signatures of past pathogen exposure. A later genetic analysis took genome-wide SNP genotypes for about three fifths of the 666 donors and used that subset as a discovery cohort. Every discovery cohort repertoire had been produced on one sequencing platform. Rather than using new phenotypic data, the later analysis identified candidate immune exposures from TCR beta sequences and from how often those sequences occurred across donors. In addition to the first cohort of approximately 650 subjects, a separate validation cohort of 130 or so different subjects was used. HLA typing included class I and class II loci at four-digit resolution. In an earlier analysis of over 550 of the donors, high-throughput TCR beta sequencing was used to judge whether each TCR beta V gene segment behaved as functional or pseudogenic. The study combined high-throughput TCR immunosequencing, statistical association of individual TCRs with disease status, and machine learning to predict cytomegalovirus infection status.

In total, approximately 610 healthy bone marrow donors made up the cohort. Cohort members were all nominally healthy when sampled, although unrecorded immune exposures were likely present. The donor tested CMV seropositive and was one of the 289 seropositive cohort members. Each donor provided a peripheral blood sample, and peripheral blood mononuclear cells were used for TCR beta sequencing. Genomic DNA extraction from the blood cell samples was performed with the Qiagen DNeasy Blood Extraction Kit. The CDR3 sequence holds 16 residues, the cysteine and phenylalanine included. Just the 48-base CDR3 DNA is kept, in frame starting at base 1. The germline ends are 14 bases apart after V is trimmed by 2 bases and J by 1 base. Per the germline V gene, SGHNT is the CDR1 and YENEEA is the CDR2. The paper as a whole reports these results and caveats: In a later analysis, TCR association rates were found to vary across HLA loci, with the most associated TCRs seen for DRB1 alleles and the fewest for HLA-C alleles. Sequencing depth was assumed to be roughly uniform across donors in the presence/absence analyses, though that assumption may not hold. Linkage disequilibrium might explain the correlated functional status among segregating V segments, but an unknown experimental factor could not be excluded. According to a later analysis, most CMV-associated TCR beta chains appeared to be HLA-restricted, and the HLA associations seemed to be driven largely by CMV exposure. CMV serostatus was the only immune exposure information available for the cohort. It was suggested by the authors that the approach could potentially be generalized to other disease states and immunological phenotypes. An earlier analysis of roughly 570 of the donors showed that most TCR beta V segments appeared in productive rearrangements either about 90% or about 30% of the time, which broadly matched IMGT annotations. A further reported finding was that TCR beta sequences accurately predicted the HLA-A and HLA-B alleles for most subjects in the first cohort. Because counts were too low, under 20 rarely observed V segments, including chromosome 9 orphons, were left out of the earlier analysis of 500 to 750 of the donors. The study gave a list of around 170 TCR beta chains associated with cytomegalovirus. In a later genetic analysis, a missense DCLRE1C variant was associated with V-gene and J-gene trimming of TCR beta chains, and the association was replicated in an independent cohort. The classifier was reported to diagnose cytomegalovirus status with high specificity and sensitivity in both the original and validation cohorts. Assigning TCR associations to individual alleles was difficult when HLA alleles, especially DR and DQ, strongly co-occurred. A later analysis associated some 17,000 TCR beta sequences with specific HLA alleles at a false discovery rate of 0.05. This cohort had only TCR beta chains sequenced, and the lack of alpha or paired-chain data limited which features could be detected. Most TCR sequences were observed very rarely across donors, whereas some public TCRs were present in many individuals. In a later genetic analysis, fewer N-insertions in productive TCRs were reported among donors in an Asian-associated ancestry cluster than the roughly 640-donor mean. Because the 87-base-pair reads could not distinguish some IMGT-functional V segments, including TRBV6-2 and TRBV6-3, those segments were excluded. HLA typing was unavailable for some donors at each locus, so association tests used only the typed subset. A few of the identified cytomegalovirus-associated TCR beta chains were confirmed in vitro to be specific for cytomegalovirus antigens. The sequencing pipeline was judged likely to have produced a cluster of highly shared sequence variants as a technical artifact. In a later analysis, several top co-occurrence clusters were reported to appear linked to parvovirus B19, influenza, CMV and Epstein-Barr virus. A later analysis found that HLA-associated TCR beta chains were more clonally expanded and had lower generation probabilities than equally common non-associated chains.

The method behind the library was the immunoSEQ multiplex PCR assay. For the multiplex PCR, a mixture combining 60 forward primers for TCR Vbeta segments and 13 reverse primers for TCR Jbeta segments was used. A multiplex PCR assay on genomic DNA amplified the CDR3 region of rearranged TCR beta genes. The Illumina HiSeq System was used to sequence the amplified TCR beta libraries as 87-base-pair reads. For the original study's pipeline: In a later analysis, 80 million or so unique TCR beta chains were counted across the 650 to 750 repertoires, and around 10 million of these chains were shared by at least two donors. To remove PCR and sequencing errors, raw reads were error-corrected and collapsed into unique sequences using a nearest-neighbor algorithm that merged closely related sequences. To assign V, D and J gene segments, CDR3 sequences were aligned to IMGT reference sequences. For a sequence to be retained, at least a six-nucleotide match to both a V gene segment and a J gene segment was required. Rearrangements were called productive when the CDR3 lacked stop codons and stayed in frame with V and J; all others were non-productive. Following IMGT convention, CDR3 was defined as the stretch from the second conserved V-encoded cysteine up to the conserved J-encoded phenylalanine. In an earlier analysis of 500 to 650 of the donors, sequences lacking an unambiguous match to a single V gene segment were excluded. In an earlier analysis of 450 to 750 of the donors, a V segment was called functional when productive rearrangements were above 56.7%, and segregating when the standard deviation between donors exceeded 5%. A statistical classification framework was built to diagnose cytomegalovirus status from the catalog of TCR beta chain sequences. In a later analysis, TCR nucleotide sequences were compared against IMGT/GENE-DB human TR gene sequences so that V and J genes could be assigned. A later analysis assigned CDR3 sequences and most-parsimonious VDJ recombination scenarios with the TCRdist pipeline. In a later analysis, each TCR beta chain was defined by its CDR3 amino acid sequence together with its V-gene family, and reads lacking a unique V-gene family were excluded. A later analysis removed 592 highly shared, low-generation-probability nucleotide sequences to deal with suspected cross-contamination and a sequencing artifact. In a later analysis, a clonal expansion index for each public chain was calculated from normalized within-repertoire ranks of inferred template counts. A later analysis computed generation probabilities with a VDJ recombination model fitted to out-of-frame rearrangements, and checked the results against IGoR. In a later analysis, TCR-TCR, TCR-HLA and TCR-CMV co-occurrence was scored with hypergeometric tests, and a repertoire-size bias correction was applied to TCR pairs. In a later analysis, false discovery rates were estimated by permuting HLA or CMV assignments 20 times. In a later analysis, co-occurring TCRs were grouped using DBSCAN, and TCRdist sequence similarity was added for clustering within HLA-allele-positive subsets. Repertoires with fewer than 30,000 or more than 120,000 public chains were left out of co-occurrence clustering, as were five repertoires with anomalous nucleotide sharing. TCRdb's version of the immuneACCESS table is confined to in-frame rearrangements and falls short of the full clone set. An unresolved V gene accounts for under half of the shortfall where checked; the remainder is of unknown origin. That table supplies the V and J calls and clone size; D and trimming were determined from the DNA. The sample records about 180,000 clones, 70% to 85% of which are singletons. The ten largest make up around 1.2% of the sample.

In this chain, TRBV11-3 is recombined with TRBJ1-1, with an unclear D gene assignment. The receptor was derived from a girl between 2 and 10 years old in good health and CMV-seropositive. The sequenced sample was PBMCs. The DNA reads TGTGCCAGCAGCTTATATAATTGGGAGTCGAACACTGAAGCTTTCTTT. It translates to CASSLYNWESNTEAFF.